Below are 25 T cell receptor beta chains sequenced from a single sample in a study of cytotoxic CD8 clonotypes in ibrutinib-treated CLL. Using immunoSEQ multiplex PCR, the repertoire was profiled, and TCRdb retains in-frame clones only, with some absent. Counted here are some 70,000 clones, 75% to 95% occurring once; the ten biggest clones make up around 3.1%. Sequencing used PBMCs, obtained after 12 months of ibrutinib treatment. These receptor sequences come from a human donor with chronic lymphocytic leukemia.

This sequence joins TRBV27 and TRBJ2-1; D not certain. Germline V gives CDR1 MNHEY, CDR2 SMNVEV (reference sequence). CDR3 size: 13 residues. Trimming cost V 6 bases and J 8 bases, with 14 bases left between them. DNA for the CDR3: TGTGCCAGCAGCCATACCGCCGGTTATGAGCAGTTCTTC. It yields the protein CASSHTAGYEQFF.

The V and J genes are TRBV4-2 and TRBJ2-7, with TRBD1 matching over 10 bases. Trimming removed 2 bases from V and 1 base from J; junction bases left unmatched: 8. This CDR3 is 17 amino acids long. Germline lookup yields CDR1 LGHNA and CDR2 YNFKEQ. CDR3 nucleotide sequence: TGTGCCAGCAGCCAATATTTTACGGGACAGGGGTCCTACGAGCAGTACTTC. It is translated as CASSQYFTGQGSYEQYF.

The rearrangement joins TRBV18 to TRBJ2-1, with a possible D match to TRBD2 (6 bases). CDR3 size: 15 residues. The germline gives CDR1 KGHSH, CDR2 LQKENI. Between the trimmed V and J ends, which lost 5 bases and 6 bases, there was a span of 17 bases. CDR3 coding DNA: TGTGCCAGCTCAAGGGCAAGCGGGTCACTCAATGAGCAGTTCTTC. It specifies CASSRASGSLNEQFF.

This chain connects TRBV29-1 to TRBJ2-2, with D tentatively TRBD1 (5 bases). V dropped 4 bases and J dropped 6 bases, with 21 bases sitting between them. CDR3 length equals 16 residues. Germline V lookup: CDR1 SQVTM, CDR2 ANQGSEA. The CDR3 nucleotides read TGCAGCGTTGGATTGTTGGGGCAGGCCTACTCCGGGGAGCTGTTTTTT. It specifies CSVGLLGQAYSGELFF.

The V call is TRBV30, the J call TRBJ1-4; TRBD1 aligns across 8 bases. Trimming cost V 5 bases and J 7 bases; bases outside gene matches: 6. CDR3 length: 13 amino acids. Germline V gene data show CDR1 as GTSNPN and CDR2 as SVGIG (reference sequence). The CDR3 region is CAWGQGGPEKLFF. CDR3 in DNA: TGTGCCTGGGGACAGGGAGGTCCTGAAAAACTGTTTTTT.

In nucleotides, the CDR3 is TGTGCCAGCTCAATCGCTCAGGCCTACGAGCAGTACTTC. Its protein is CASSIAQAYEQYF. The rearrangement joins TRBV18 to TRBJ2-7; D not resolved. V was trimmed by 5 bases and J by 2 bases, leaving 10 bases between them. The CDR3 contains 13 residues. Germline-derived CDR1 and CDR2 are KGHSH and LQKENI. Filled out from reference TRBV18 and TRBJ2-7, the complete variable domain reads NAGVMQNPRHLVRRRGQEARLRCSPMKGHSHVYWYRQLPEEGLKFMVYLQKENIIDESGMPKERFSAEFPKEGPSILRIQQVVRGDSAAYFCASSIAQAYEQYFGPGTRLTVT.

V usage is TRBV12-5 and J usage is TRBJ2-5; 10 bases map to TRBD1. In germline, CDR1 is LGHNT, CDR2 FRNRAP. Trimming cost V 5 bases and J 5 bases; bases outside gene matches: 2. The CDR3 length is 13 residues. CDR3 in amino acids: CASGGDRGETQYF. CDR3 DNA sequence: TGTGCTAGTGGTGGGGACAGGGGTGAGACCCAGTACTTC.

J is TRBJ2-1 and V is TRBV9; the D gene is possibly TRBD1 (6 bases). V shed 4 bases and J shed 2 bases, with 13 bases lying between them. This CDR3 spans 15 amino acids. Germline CDR1 reads SGDLS; CDR2 reads YYNGEE. CDR3 in amino acids: CASSPRDITYNEQFF. CDR3 in DNA: TGTGCCAGCAGCCCCAGGGACATTACCTACAATGAGCAGTTCTTC.

The chain has TRBV29-1 and TRBJ2-7; tentative D call: TRBD1 (6 bases). CDR3 length equals 12 residues. The germline V and J ends were trimmed by 5 bases and 3 bases, with 11 bases remaining between them. From germline, CDR1 is SQVTM and CDR2 ANQGSEA. The CDR3 sequence: CSVIQGDYEQYF. In DNA, the CDR3 is TGCAGCGTTATACAGGGCGACTACGAGCAGTACTTC.

This chain links TRBV5-1 with TRBJ1-4, with TRBD1 as a possible D gene (5 bases). Trimming cost V 4 bases and J 2 bases, with 15 bases left between them. The CDR3 loop spans 16 amino acids. Germline V gene lookup returns CDR1 SGHRS and CDR2 YFSETQ. CDR3 region: CASSRDFIGTNEKLFF. In DNA form, the CDR3 reads TGCGCCAGCAGCCGGGACTTCATCGGGACTAATGAAAAACTGTTTTTT.

V and J are TRBV29-1 and TRBJ1-2; tentative D call: TRBD1 (6 bases). Trimming took off 3 bases at V and 4 bases at J, with 12 bases between the two ends. Looked up from germline, CDR1 is SQVTM and CDR2 is ANQGSEA. This CDR3 is built from 13 residues. In DNA, the CDR3 is TGCAGCGTTGATACCAGAGGGGGCTATGGCTACACCTTC. Translation gives CSVDTRGGYGYTF.

V usage is TRBV14 and J usage is TRBJ2-5; D not resolved. Trimming left V 1 base short and J 4 bases short, with 19 bases between. Looked up from germline, CDR1 is SGHDN and CDR2 is FVKESK. The CDR3 runs 17 residues. The CDR3 sequence is CASSQASGRLWGETQYF. The CDR3 region has the DNA TGTGCCAGCAGCCAAGCGTCGGGCAGGCTCTGGGGAGAGACCCAGTACTTC. The variable domain in full, completed from reference TRBV14 and TRBJ2-5, reads EAGVTQFPSHSVIEKGQTVTLRCDPISGHDNLYWYRRVMGKEIKFLLHFVKESKQDESGMPNNRFLAERTGGTYSTLKVQPAELEDSGVYFCASSQASGRLWGETQYFGPGTRLLVL.

CDR3 sequence: CASSLIGFPDTQYF. The CDR3 nucleotides read TGTGCCAGCAGCTTGATAGGATTCCCAGATACGCAGTATTTT. The chain joins TRBV5-6 to TRBJ2-3; no firm D call. Looked up from germline, CDR1 is SGHDT and CDR2 is YYEEEE. V was cut by 1 base and J by 4 bases, with 10 bases left in between. The CDR3 sequence is 14 residues long.

CDR3 protein: CSVEGLPGNGYTF. CDR3 DNA: TGCAGCGTTGAAGGACTCCCAGGGAATGGCTACACCTTC. V usage is TRBV29-1 and J usage is TRBJ1-2; tentative D call: TRBD1 (5 bases). CDR3 length: 13 residues. Germline V lookup: CDR1 SQVTM, CDR2 ANQGSEA. V was shortened by 1 base and J by 6 bases, with 12 bases between the two germline ends.

The chain combines TRBV19 with TRBJ1-1; D not resolved. The CDR3 has 14 residues. Germline lookup yields CDR1 LNHDA and CDR2 SQIVND (reference sequence). V was pared by 2 bases and J by 1 base, with 8 bases between. The CDR3 nucleotides read TGTGCCAGTAGTATATCGCTGGGGAACACTGAAGCTTTCTTT. Translating gives CASSISLGNTEAFF.

The rearrangement joins TRBV28 to TRBJ2-7, with D uncertain. This CDR3 is 16 amino acids long. V lost 5 bases and J lost 3, with 20 bases in between. The germline gives CDR1 MDHEN, CDR2 SYDVKM. In nucleotides, the CDR3 is TGTGCCAGCAGTCTCCCAGGTGATCGCGCTTTCTACGAGCAGTACTTC. It encodes CASSLPGDRAFYEQYF.

The rearrangement links TRBV11-3 to TRBJ2-2, with TRBD1 matching over 8 bases. The CDR3 loop spans 19 amino acids. Trimming took 1 base from V and 0 from J; bases not matched to a gene: 10. CDR1 SGHNT and CDR2 YENEEA come from the germline V gene. For the CDR3, the DNA is TGTGCCAGCAGCTTAGGGGGGTCGAGACAGGGGCCGAACACCGGGGAGCTGTTTTTT. Protein: CASSLGGSRQGPNTGELFF.

The sample holds one count of this clone. The chain carries TRBV28 and TRBJ2-7; no clear D gene. The CDR3 is made up of 13 amino acids. Trimming removed 7 bases at V and 5 bases at J, with 15 bases between. CDR1 is MDHEN, CDR2 SYDVKM, per germline. The CDR3 protein is CASTAGPLHEQYF. The CDR3 nucleotides read TGTGCCAGCACCGCCGGGCCGCTCCACGAGCAGTACTTC. The full variable domain, with the rest looked up from reference TRBV28 and TRBJ2-7, is DVKVTQSSRYLVKRTGEKVFLECVQDMDHENMFWYRQDPGLGLRLIYFSYDVKMKEKGDIPEGYSVSREKKERFSLILESASTNQTSMYLCASTAGPLHEQYFGPGTRLTVT.

This clone was seen just once. This chain joins TRBV9 and TRBJ2-3, with D tentatively TRBD2 (5 bases). Germline V lookup: CDR1 SGDLS, CDR2 YYNGEE. Trimming shortened V by 6 bases and J by 2 bases, and 16 bases separated the two germline ends. The CDR3 is 15 residues long. Here the CDR3 reads CASTVQAADTDTQYF. The CDR3 DNA follows: TGTGCCAGCACCGTCCAAGCGGCGGACACAGATACGCAGTATTTT.

This clone has only one observation. The V and J genes are TRBV6-5 and TRBJ1-2, with TRBD1 matching over 7 bases. Germline values: CDR1 MNHEY, CDR2 SVGAGI. CDR3 length: 13 residues. V gave up 5 bases and J gave up 4 bases; unmatched junction bases: 4. CDR3 loop: CASSPRQGYGYTF. The CDR3 DNA reads TGTGCCAGCAGTCCTCGACAGGGCTATGGCTACACCTTC.

V usage is TRBV18 and J usage is TRBJ2-5; a possible D gene is TRBD2 (5 bases). V dropped 4 bases and J dropped 1 base, with 7 bases sitting between them. This CDR3 spans 13 amino acids. CDR1 is KGHSH, CDR2 LQKENI, per germline. In DNA form, the CDR3 reads TGTGCCAGCTCACGAGGGTTCCAAGAGACCCAGTACTTC. Amino acids: CASSRGFQETQYF.

The chain combines TRBV5-4 with TRBJ2-5; possibly TRBD1 or TRBD2 for D (5 bases each). The germline V gene has CDR1 SGHNT and CDR2 YYREEE (reference sequence). Trimming cost V 2 bases and J 5 bases, with 13 bases left between them. The CDR3 runs 14 residues. DNA of the CDR3: TGTGCCAGCAGCTTTTATGGAGAGGGGGAGACCCAGTACTTC. Its protein product is CASSFYGEGETQYF.

V usage is TRBV6-6 and J usage is TRBJ2-7; D is unclear. V was trimmed by 4 bases and J by 6 bases, leaving 16 bases between them. This CDR3 contains 14 residues. The germline CDR1 and CDR2 sequences are MNHNY and SVGAGI (reference sequence). CDR3 loop: CASSSVAHKTEQYF. The CDR3 DNA follows: TGTGCCAGCAGTTCCGTAGCTCATAAGACCGAGCAGTACTTC.

The chain carries TRBV9 and TRBJ2-2, with unresolved D. Germline V gene lookup returns CDR1 SGDLS and CDR2 YYNGEE. V lost 4 bases to trimming and J lost 1 base, with 8 bases between them. This CDR3 spans 14 amino acids. CDR3 sequence reads: CASSYGRNTGELFF. The CDR3 DNA sequence: TGTGCCAGCAGCTATGGACGGAACACCGGGGAGCTGTTTTTT.

This chain links TRBV7-6 with TRBJ1-2; D perhaps matches TRBD1 (5 bases). The CDR3 contains 13 residues. CDR1 and CDR2 from the germline V gene are SGHVS and FNYEAQ. V lost 1 base, J lost 7 bases, and 10 bases lay in between. The CDR3 spells CASSLDPGLGYTF. The CDR3 bases are TGTGCCAGCAGCTTAGATCCAGGGCTTGGCTACACCTTC.